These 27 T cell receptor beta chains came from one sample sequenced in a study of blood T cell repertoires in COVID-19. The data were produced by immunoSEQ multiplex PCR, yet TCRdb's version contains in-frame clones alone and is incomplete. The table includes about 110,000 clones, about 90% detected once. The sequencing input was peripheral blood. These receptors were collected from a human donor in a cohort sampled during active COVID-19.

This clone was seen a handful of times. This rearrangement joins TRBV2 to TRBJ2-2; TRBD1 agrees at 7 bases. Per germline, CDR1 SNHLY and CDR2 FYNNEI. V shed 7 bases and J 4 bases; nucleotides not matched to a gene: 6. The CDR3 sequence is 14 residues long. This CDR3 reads CASTGQAVTGELFF. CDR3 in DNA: TGTGCCAGCACCGGACAGGCCGTCACCGGGGAGCTGTTTTTT. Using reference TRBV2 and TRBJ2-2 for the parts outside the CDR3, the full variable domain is EPEVTQTPSHQVTQMGQEVILRCVPISNHLYFYWYRQILGQKVEFLVSFYNNEISEKSEIFDDQFSVERPDGSNFTLKIRSTKLEDSAMYFCASTGQAVTGELFFGEGSRLTVL.

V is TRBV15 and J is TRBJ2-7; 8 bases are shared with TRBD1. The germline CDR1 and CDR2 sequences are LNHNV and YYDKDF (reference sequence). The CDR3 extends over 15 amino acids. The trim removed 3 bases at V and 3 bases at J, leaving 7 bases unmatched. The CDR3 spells CATSRGSDRVYEQYF. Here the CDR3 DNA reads TGTGCCACCAGCAGGGGGTCGGACAGGGTCTACGAGCAGTACTTC.

The CDR3 is CAISEEGRGGGNQPQHF. The DNA of the CDR3 is TGTGCCATCAGTGAAGAGGGGCGGGGGGGAGGCAATCAGCCCCAGCATTTT. This sequence joins TRBV10-3 and TRBJ1-5; D perhaps matches TRBD1 (5 bases). V was shortened by 3 bases and J by 2 bases, with 17 bases between the two germline ends. Germline lookup yields CDR1 ENHRY and CDR2 SYGVKD. The CDR3 contains 17 residues.

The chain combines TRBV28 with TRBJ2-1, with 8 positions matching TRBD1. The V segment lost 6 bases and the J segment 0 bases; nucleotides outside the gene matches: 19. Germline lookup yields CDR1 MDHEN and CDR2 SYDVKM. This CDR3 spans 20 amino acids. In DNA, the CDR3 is TGTGCCAGCAGCCGGACCCCGCAGGGGGCGGTTTGGGACTCCTACAATGAGCAGTTCTTC. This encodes CASSRTPQGAVWDSYNEQFF. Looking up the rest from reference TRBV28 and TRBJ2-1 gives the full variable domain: DVKVTQSSRYLVKRTGEKVFLECVQDMDHENMFWYRQDPGLGLRLIYFSYDVKMKEKGDIPEGYSVSREKKERFSLILESASTNQTSMYLCASSRTPQGAVWDSYNEQFFGPGTRLTVL.

The CDR3 nucleotides are TGTGCCAGCATCATTCCAGGGCCTGGTGGGGAGACCCAGTACTTC. Protein sequence: CASIIPGPGGETQYF. This sequence joins TRBV7-9 and TRBJ2-5, with D perhaps matching TRBD1 (5 bases). The CDR3 has 15 residues. V gave up 7 bases and J gave up 5 bases, with 20 bases separating them. Germline CDR1 SEHNR, CDR2 FQNEAQ (reference sequence).

CDR3 bases: TGTGCCAGCAGCTTAGAGGGCGGGAGAGTCTACGAGCAGTACTTC. Translating gives CASSLEGGRVYEQYF. This chain uses TRBV7-9 with TRBJ2-7; TRBD2 matches 7 bases. V lost 1 base, J lost 3 bases, and 6 bases stayed unmatched. Germline V gene sequence: CDR1 SEHNR, CDR2 FQNEAQ (reference sequence). The CDR3 extends over 15 amino acids.

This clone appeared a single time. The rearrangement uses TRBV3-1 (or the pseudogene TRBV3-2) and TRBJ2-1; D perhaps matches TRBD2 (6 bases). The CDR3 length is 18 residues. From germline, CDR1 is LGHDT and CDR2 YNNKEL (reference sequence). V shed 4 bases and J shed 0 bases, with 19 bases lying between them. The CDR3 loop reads CASSLTTPRTTSYNEQFF. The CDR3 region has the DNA TGTGCCAGCAGCCTCACCACCCCCCGGACTACCTCCTACAATGAGCAGTTCTTC.

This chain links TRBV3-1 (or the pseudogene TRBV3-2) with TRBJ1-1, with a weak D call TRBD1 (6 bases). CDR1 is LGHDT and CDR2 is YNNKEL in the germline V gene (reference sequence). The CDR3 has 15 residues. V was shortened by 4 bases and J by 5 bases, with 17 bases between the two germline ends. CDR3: CASSRGPTGFTEAFF. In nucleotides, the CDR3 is TGTGCCAGCAGCCGCGGACCTACAGGGTTTACTGAAGCTTTCTTT.

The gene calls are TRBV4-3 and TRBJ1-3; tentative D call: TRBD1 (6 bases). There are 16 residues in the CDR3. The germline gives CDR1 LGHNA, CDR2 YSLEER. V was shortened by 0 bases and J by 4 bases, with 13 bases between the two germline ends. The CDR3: CASSQDLAGVGNTIYF. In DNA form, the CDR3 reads TGCGCCAGCAGCCAAGATTTGGCAGGGGTCGGAAACACCATATATTTT.

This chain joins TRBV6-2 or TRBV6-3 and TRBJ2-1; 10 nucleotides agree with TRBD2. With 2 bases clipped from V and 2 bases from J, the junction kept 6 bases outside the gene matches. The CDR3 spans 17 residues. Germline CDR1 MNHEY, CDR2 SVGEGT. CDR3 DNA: TGTGCCAGCAGTTACCAGCGGGAGGGCGTCCCCTACAATGAGCAGTTCTTC. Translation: CASSYQREGVPYNEQFF.

The DNA of the CDR3 is TGTGCCAGCAGTTTATATGCCCTCTCGGCAGGACAAGAGACCCAGTACTTC. As protein: CASSLYALSAGQETQYF. This chain uses TRBV27 with TRBJ2-5, with no clear D. CDR3 size: 17 residues. The V gene lost 1 base and the J gene lost 2 bases, with 17 bases spanning the gap. Germline V gene data show CDR1 as MNHEY and CDR2 as SMNVEV (reference sequence).

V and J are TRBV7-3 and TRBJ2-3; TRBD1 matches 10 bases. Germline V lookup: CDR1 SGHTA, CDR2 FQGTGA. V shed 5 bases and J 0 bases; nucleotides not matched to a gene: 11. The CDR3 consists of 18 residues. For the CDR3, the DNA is TGTGCCAGCAGCCCGACAGGGGGCTTGATAGTGAGCACAGATACGCAGTATTTT. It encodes CASSPTGGLIVSTDTQYF.

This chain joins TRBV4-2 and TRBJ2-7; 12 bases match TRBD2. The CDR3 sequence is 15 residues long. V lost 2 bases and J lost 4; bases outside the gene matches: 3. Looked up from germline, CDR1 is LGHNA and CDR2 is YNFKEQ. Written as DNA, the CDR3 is TGTGCCAGCAGCCAACCGACTAGCGGGGGTTACGAGCAGTACTTC. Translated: CASSQPTSGGYEQYF.

The CDR3 loop reads CASSVDRGIYNEQFF. For the CDR3, the DNA is TGTGCCAGCAGCGTAGACAGGGGAATCTACAATGAGCAGTTCTTC. The chain employs TRBV9 and TRBJ2-1; 7 nucleotides align to TRBD1. CDR1 and CDR2 from the germline V gene are SGDLS and YYNGEE. V shed 0 bases, J shed 3 bases, and the junction held 3 bases outside the gene matches. This CDR3 is 15 amino acids long. Filled out from reference TRBV9 and TRBJ2-1, the complete variable domain reads DSGVTQTPKHLITATGQRVTLRCSPRSGDLSVYWYQQSLDQGLQFLIQYYNGEERAKGNILERFSAQQFPDLHSELNLSSLELGDSALYFCASSVDRGIYNEQFFGPGTRLTVL.

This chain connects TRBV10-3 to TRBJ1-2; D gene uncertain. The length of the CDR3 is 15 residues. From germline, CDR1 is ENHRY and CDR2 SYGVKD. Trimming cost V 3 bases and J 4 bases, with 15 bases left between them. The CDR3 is CAISDEPLVGYGYTF. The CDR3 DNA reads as TGTGCCATCAGTGATGAACCGCTCGTCGGCTATGGCTACACCTTC.

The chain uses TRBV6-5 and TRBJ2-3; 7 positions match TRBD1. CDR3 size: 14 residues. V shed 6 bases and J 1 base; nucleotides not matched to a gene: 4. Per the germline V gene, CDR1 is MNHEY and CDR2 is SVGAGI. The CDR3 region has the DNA TGTGCCAGCAGACCCACAGGGGGCACAGATACGCAGTATTTT. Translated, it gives CASRPTGGTDTQYF.

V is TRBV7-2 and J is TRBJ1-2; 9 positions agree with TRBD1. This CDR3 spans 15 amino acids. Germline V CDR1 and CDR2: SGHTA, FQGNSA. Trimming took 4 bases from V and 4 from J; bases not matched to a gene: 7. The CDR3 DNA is TGTGCCAGCAGCTCAGCGGACAGGGGAGCCTATGGCTACACCTTC. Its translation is CASSSADRGAYGYTF.

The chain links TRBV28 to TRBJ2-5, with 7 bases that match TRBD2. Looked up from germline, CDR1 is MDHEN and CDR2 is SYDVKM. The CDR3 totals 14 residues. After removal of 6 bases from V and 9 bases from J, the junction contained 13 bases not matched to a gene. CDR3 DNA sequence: TGTGCCAGCAGCTATAACCCGGGTGCGGGGGCCCAGTACTTC. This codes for CASSYNPGAGAQYF. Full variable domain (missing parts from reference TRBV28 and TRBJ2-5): DVKVTQSSRYLVKRTGEKVFLECVQDMDHENMFWYRQDPGLGLRLIYFSYDVKMKEKGDIPEGYSVSREKKERFSLILESASTNQTSMYLCASSYNPGAGAQYFGPGTRLLVL.

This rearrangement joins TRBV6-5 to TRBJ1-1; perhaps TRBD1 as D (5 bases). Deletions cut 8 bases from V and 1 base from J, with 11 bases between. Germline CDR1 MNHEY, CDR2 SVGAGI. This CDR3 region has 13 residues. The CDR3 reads CASQSGGNTEAFF. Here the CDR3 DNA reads TGTGCCAGCCAAAGCGGGGGGAACACTGAAGCTTTCTTT.

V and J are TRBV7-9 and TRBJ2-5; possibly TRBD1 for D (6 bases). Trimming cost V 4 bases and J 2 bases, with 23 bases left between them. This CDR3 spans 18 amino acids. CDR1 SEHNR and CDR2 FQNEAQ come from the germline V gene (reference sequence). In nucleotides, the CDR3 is TGTGCCAGCAGCTCCCGGTTGTTTGGACAGAAGTTACAAGAGACCCAGTACTTC. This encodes CASSSRLFGQKLQETQYF. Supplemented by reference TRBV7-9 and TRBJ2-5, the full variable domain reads DTGVSQNPRHKITKRGQNVTFRCDPISEHNRLYWYRQTLGQGPEFLTYFQNEAQLEKSRLLSDRFSAERPKGSFSTLEIQRTEQGDSAMYLCASSSRLFGQKLQETQYFGPGTRLLVL.

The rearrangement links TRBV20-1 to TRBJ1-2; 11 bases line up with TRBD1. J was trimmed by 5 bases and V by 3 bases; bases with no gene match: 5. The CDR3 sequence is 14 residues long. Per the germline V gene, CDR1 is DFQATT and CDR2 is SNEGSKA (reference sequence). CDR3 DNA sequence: TGCAGTGCTAGTCCCGGGACAGGGGGGTATGGCTACACCTTC. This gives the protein CSASPGTGGYGYTF.

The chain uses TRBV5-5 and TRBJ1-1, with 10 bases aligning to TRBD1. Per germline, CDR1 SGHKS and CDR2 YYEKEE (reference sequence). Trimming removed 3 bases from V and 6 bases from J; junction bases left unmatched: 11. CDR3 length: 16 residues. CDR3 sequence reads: CASSSLTTGGMAEAFF. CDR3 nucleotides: TGTGCCAGCAGCTCCTTAACGACAGGGGGCATGGCTGAAGCTTTCTTT.

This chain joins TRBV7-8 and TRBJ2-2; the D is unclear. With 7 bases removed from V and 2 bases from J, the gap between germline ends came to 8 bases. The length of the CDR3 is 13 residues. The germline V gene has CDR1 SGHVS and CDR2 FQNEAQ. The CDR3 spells CASTLLNTGELFF. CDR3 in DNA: TGTGCCAGCACACTGCTAAACACCGGGGAGCTGTTTTTT.

CDR3 bases: TGCGCCAGCAGCCAAGGTCTGGGCCGGGAAAAACTGTTTTTT. Translating gives CASSQGLGREKLFF. The chain joins TRBV4-3 to TRBJ1-4; the D is unclear. The CDR3 loop spans 14 amino acids. V dropped 1 base and J dropped 8 bases, with 11 bases sitting between them. Germline CDR1 is LGHNA and CDR2 is YSLEER.

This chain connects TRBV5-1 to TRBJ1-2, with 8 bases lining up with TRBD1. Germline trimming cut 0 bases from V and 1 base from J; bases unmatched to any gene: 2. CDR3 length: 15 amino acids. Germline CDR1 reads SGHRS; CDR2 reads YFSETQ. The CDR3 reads CASSLDRGSNYGYTF. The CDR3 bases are TGCGCCAGCAGCTTGGACAGGGGGAGTAACTATGGCTACACCTTC.

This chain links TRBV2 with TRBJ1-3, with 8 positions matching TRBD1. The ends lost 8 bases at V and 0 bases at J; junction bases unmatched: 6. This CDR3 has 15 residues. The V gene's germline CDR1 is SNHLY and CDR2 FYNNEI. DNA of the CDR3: TGTGCCAGCGCCACGGGACAGGCCTCTGGAAACACCATATATTTT. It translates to CASATGQASGNTIYF.

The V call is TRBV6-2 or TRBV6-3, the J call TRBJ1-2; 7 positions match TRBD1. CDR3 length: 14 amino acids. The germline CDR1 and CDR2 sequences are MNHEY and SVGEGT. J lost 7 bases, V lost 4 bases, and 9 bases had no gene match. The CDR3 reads CASSSGGINGGYTF. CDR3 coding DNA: TGTGCCAGCAGTTCAGGGGGGATAAATGGTGGCTACACCTTC.